This entry lists 16 T cell receptor beta chains sequenced from one sample in a study of cytomegalovirus exposure and HLA in healthy donors. The PCR ran on 60 Vbeta and 13 Jbeta primers. Only in-frame clones appear in the TCRdb table, and some are missing; sequencing was by immunoSEQ multiplex PCR. The sample holds around 200,000 clones, roughly four fifths seen once. The source material was PBMCs. All receptors derive from a man over 45 in good health and CMV-seronegative.

The chain combines TRBV20-1 with TRBJ2-3, with D possibly matching TRBD2 (5 bases). CDR3 length: 11 amino acids. The V gene lost 5 bases and the J gene lost 10 bases, with 13 bases spanning the gap. Germline V lookup: CDR1 DFQATT, CDR2 SNEGSKA (reference sequence). CDR3 sequence (DNA): TGCAGTGCTTCTCCTAGCTTCTCGCAGTATTTT. It is translated as CSASPSFSQYF.

V is TRBV5-1 and J is TRBJ2-1; D may be TRBD1 (5 bases). There are 15 residues in the CDR3. Germline CDR1 SGHRS, CDR2 YFSETQ. Trimming shortened V by 1 base and J by 7 bases, and 15 bases separated the two germline ends. CDR3 sequence: CASSLPAGHQNEQFF. For the CDR3, the DNA is TGCGCCAGCAGCTTGCCGGCAGGGCACCAAAATGAGCAGTTCTTC.

The V and J genes are TRBV6-6 and TRBJ2-5; 9 bases align to TRBD2. Germline-derived CDR1 and CDR2 are MNHNY and SVGAGI (reference sequence). CDR3 length equals 15 residues. V lost 2 bases and J lost 5; bases outside the gene matches: 6. CDR3 protein: CASSYGKRGVETQYF. In DNA form, the CDR3 reads TGTGCCAGCAGTTACGGGAAGCGGGGGGTTGAGACCCAGTACTTC.

The chain is built from TRBV4-2 and TRBJ2-3, with D possibly being TRBD1 (6 bases). V dropped 5 bases and J dropped 4 bases, with 16 bases sitting between them. The CDR3 has 15 residues. Germline V lookup: CDR1 LGHNA, CDR2 YNFKEQ. CDR3 DNA sequence: TGTGCCAGCAGCGAAGCCCAGGGGCGATCAGATACGCAGTATTTT. As protein: CASSEAQGRSDTQYF.

The DNA for the CDR3 is TGTGCCAGCAGCTTAGGCCAAAAATGGGCCTACGAGCAGTACGTC. Its protein product is CASSLGQKWAYEQYV. V usage is TRBV7-8 and J usage is TRBJ2-7; D is unresolved. Germline CDR1 SGHVS, CDR2 FQNEAQ. V was trimmed by 1 base and J by 2 bases, leaving 12 bases between them. The CDR3 has 15 amino acids.

The V call is TRBV19, the J call TRBJ2-1; 9 bases fit TRBD2. V lost 7 bases to trimming and J lost 7 bases; unmatched junction nucleotides: 11. CDR1 is LNHDA and CDR2 is SQIVND in the germline V gene (reference sequence). CDR3 size: 15 residues. CDR3: CASTEAASGANEQFF. The CDR3 region has the DNA TGTGCCAGTACCGAAGCGGCTAGCGGGGCGAATGAGCAGTTCTTC.

The chain's CDR3 is CSVDLAGASTNEQFF. For the CDR3, the DNA is TGCAGCGTTGACTTAGCGGGGGCGTCCACCAATGAGCAGTTCTTC. The V and J genes are TRBV29-1 and TRBJ2-1; 9 bases line up with TRBD2. Germline loops: CDR1 SQVTM, CDR2 ANQGSEA. The length of the CDR3 is 15 residues. The V and J ends lost 3 bases and 6 bases, in that order; junction bases with no gene match: 9.

A single count supports this clone. This rearrangement joins TRBV28 to TRBJ1-2; 9 bases are a match to TRBD1. J lost 4 bases, V lost 7 bases, and 16 bases had no gene match. Germline CDR1 and CDR2: MDHEN and SYDVKM. The CDR3 is 17 residues long. This CDR3 reads CASKVPSLGQGSYGYTF. CDR3 nucleotide sequence: TGTGCCAGCAAGGTTCCCTCACTAGGACAGGGGAGCTATGGCTACACCTTC.

The rearrangement joins TRBV7-9 to TRBJ1-6; D uncertain. The germline V and J ends were trimmed by 4 bases and 10 bases, with 17 bases remaining between them. The germline gives CDR1 SEHNR, CDR2 FQNEAQ (reference sequence). CDR3 length: 15 amino acids. The CDR3 nucleotides read TGTGCCAGCAGCTCCCTGCGGGAGGGTGGCTCACCCCTCCACTTT. The encoded protein is CASSSLREGGSPLHF.

The J gene is TRBJ2-3, the V gene TRBV6-5; TRBD1 matches at 8 bases. Germline V gives CDR1 MNHEY, CDR2 SVGAGI. Trimming at V came to 2 bases and at J to 5 bases, leaving 6 bases not matched to a gene. This CDR3 has 15 amino acids. CDR3 bases: TGTGCCAGCAGTTACCTTGGACAGGGTGGAGATACGCAGTATTTT. Protein sequence: CASSYLGQGGDTQYF.

V gene TRBV11-2 combines with J gene TRBJ2-1, with 12 positions matching TRBD2. The CDR3 runs 15 residues. Germline V gene data show CDR1 as SGHAT and CDR2 as FQNNGV. Trimming took 5 bases from V and 7 from J; bases not matched to a gene: 6. CDR3 amino acids: CASSNLAGGGNEQFF. The CDR3 DNA sequence: TGTGCCAGCAGCAACCTAGCGGGAGGGGGGAATGAGCAGTTCTTC.

This CDR3 is CASRKTGGGNQPQHF. CDR3 bases: TGTGCCAGCAGAAAGACAGGGGGAGGCAATCAGCCCCAGCATTTT. The chain combines TRBV11-2 with TRBJ1-5, with 9 bases identical to TRBD1. The CDR3 has 15 residues. Germline CDR1 reads SGHAT; CDR2 reads FQNNGV. The ends lost 6 bases at V and 2 bases at J; junction bases unmatched: 5. Full variable domain (missing parts from reference TRBV11-2 and TRBJ1-5): EAGVAQSPRYKIIEKRQSVAFWCNPISGHATLYWYQQILGQGPKLLIQFQNNGVVDDSQLPKDRFSAERLKGVDSTLKIQPAKLEDSAVYLCASRKTGGGNQPQHFGDGTRLSIL.

This chain's CDR3 is CAWSATTTSTQQYF. CDR3 DNA: TGTGCCTGGAGTGCGACTACTACCTCTACGCAGCAGTACTTC. J is TRBJ2-7 and V is TRBV30, with D possibly TRBD2 on 5 matching bases. V was pared by 1 base and J by 8 bases, with 18 bases between. The CDR3 length is 14 residues. Germline V gene data show CDR1 as GTSNPN and CDR2 as SVGIG (reference sequence).

The rearrangement uses TRBV29-1 and TRBJ2-1, with 10 bases aligning to TRBD1. The CDR3 spans 12 residues. V lost 7 bases and J lost 8; bases outside the gene matches: 5. Per the germline V gene, CDR1 is SQVTM and CDR2 is ANQGSEA. CDR3 sequence reads: CSADRGPDEQFF. The CDR3 coding sequence is TGCAGCGCTGACAGGGGGCCGGATGAGCAGTTCTTC.

The rearrangement joins TRBV4-1 to TRBJ2-7, with D perhaps matching TRBD1 (6 bases). Trimming pared 3 bases from V and 6 bases from J, leaving 18 bases between. CDR1 is MGHRA and CDR2 is YSYEKL in the germline V gene. This CDR3 is built from 15 residues. DNA for the CDR3: TGCGCCAGCAGCCAGTCACAGGGATTACTAGGCGAGCAGTACTTC. Protein: CASSQSQGLLGEQYF.

The chain links TRBV5-1 to TRBJ2-3; a weak D match, TRBD1 (6 bases). Germline V lookup: CDR1 SGHRS, CDR2 YFSETQ. The CDR3 has 14 amino acids. V dropped 2 bases and J dropped 2 bases, with 9 bases sitting between them. CDR3 sequence: CASSFTGNTDTQYF. The CDR3 bases are TGCGCCAGCAGCTTCACAGGGAACACAGATACGCAGTATTTT. The full variable domain, rest sourced from reference TRBV5-1 and TRBJ2-3, is KAGVTQTPRYLIKTRGQQVTLSCSPISGHRSVSWYQQTPGQGLQFLFEYFSETQRNKGNFPGRFSGRQFSNSRSEMNVSTLELGDSALYLCASSFTGNTDTQYFGPGTRLTVL.